The next 19 T cell receptor beta chains were all read from a single sample in a study of OX40 agonist ivuxolimab in advanced cancers. Here immunoSEQ multiplex PCR was the method, and the copy in TCRdb shows in-frame clones only, minus some. This sample has 26,000 or so clones, with about 83% found just once. Sequencing was performed on CD4+ or CD8+ T cells sorted from blood, taken in a trial of the OX40 agonist ivuxolimab. The receptors come from an adult with an advanced solid tumor such as melanoma, head and neck, liver or kidney cancer.

This clone rates as medium-sized (0.01 to 0.1%). The CDR3 loop is CASSERGSNQPQHF. In DNA form, the CDR3 reads TGTGCCAGCAGTGAAAGGGGCTCCAATCAGCCCCAGCATTTT. This chain uses TRBV28 with TRBJ1-5; possible D gene TRBD1, 5 bases. Trimming cost V 5 bases and J 3 bases, with 11 bases left between them. The CDR3 runs 14 residues. Germline loops: CDR1 MDHEN, CDR2 SYDVKM.

This chain uses TRBV28 with TRBJ2-1; possibly TRBD2 for D (5 bases). The length of the CDR3 is 14 residues. Trimming cost V 4 bases and J 2 bases, with 9 bases left between them. CDR1 MDHEN and CDR2 SYDVKM come from the germline V gene. The CDR3 sequence: CASSSAETYNEQFF. The CDR3 bases are TGTGCCAGCAGTTCAGCGGAAACCTACAATGAGCAGTTCTTC.

This clone has just one count. This CDR3 is also generated by other DNA sequences in the sample. The DNA of the CDR3 is TGTGCCAGCAGTTCCCTCCCAGGGGGTTCCGGGGAGCTGTTTTTT. This codes for CASSSLPGGSGELFF. This rearrangement joins TRBV6-5 to TRBJ2-2; the match to TRBD1 covers 7 bases. The CDR3 is 15 residues long. Germline V gives CDR1 MNHEY, CDR2 SVGAGI. V lost 4 bases and J lost 6; bases outside the gene matches: 8.

The V and J genes are TRBV21-1 and TRBJ2-1; the DNA was not used to check the table's D call, TRBD2. TRBV21-1 is designated a pseudogene. CDR3 length: 20 amino acids. The CDR3, as DNA: TGTGCCAGCAGCAAGAAGACAGGGGGCGGTAGGACTAGCGATTACAATGAGCAGTTCTTC. It codes for CASSKKTGGGRTSDYNEQFF.

The chain recombines TRBV4-2 with TRBJ2-7; 10 bases align to TRBD1. V gave up 4 bases and J gave up 2 bases; unmatched junction bases: 5. Germline V CDR1 and CDR2: LGHNA, YNFKEQ. The CDR3 totals 15 residues. In nucleotides, the CDR3 is TGTGCCAGCAGCCCTCCCGGACAGGGGGCCTACGAGCAGTACTTC. It translates to CASSPPGQGAYEQYF.

Concerning this clone itself: The same CDR3 can be traced to other DNA sequences in this sample. The rearrangement uses TRBV27 and TRBJ2-1, with TRBD2 matching 15 bases. From germline, CDR1 is MNHEY and CDR2 SMNVEV (reference sequence). The V and J ends lost 5 bases and 7 bases, in that order; junction bases with no gene match: 3. The length of the CDR3 is 15 residues. CDR3 nucleotide sequence: TGTGCCAGCAGTAGCGGGACTAGCGGGAGGAATGAGCAGTTCTTC. Translated, it gives CASSSGTSGRNEQFF.

The count of this clone is one. J is TRBJ1-2 and V is TRBV5-6, with 7 bases aligning to TRBD1. This CDR3 region has 15 residues. J gave up 4 bases and V 3 bases, and 9 bases lay outside the gene matches. From germline, CDR1 is SGHDT and CDR2 YYEEEE. CDR3 nucleotide sequence: TGTGCCAGCAGCTCCCAAGGGGACAGAGCCTATGGCTACACCTTC. As protein: CASSSQGDRAYGYTF.

The J gene is TRBJ1-2, the V gene TRBV10-3; D may be TRBD1 (6 bases). Trimming removed 6 bases at V and 6 bases at J, with 14 bases between. Germline CDR1 is ENHRY and CDR2 is SYGVKD. This CDR3 is 13 amino acids long. CDR3 residues: CAISGDRLDGYTF. The CDR3 DNA sequence: TGTGCCATCAGCGGTGACAGGCTCGATGGCTACACCTTC.

The chain couples TRBV9 to TRBJ1-2; possible D gene TRBD1, 6 bases. Germline V gene data show CDR1 as SGDLS and CDR2 as YYNGEE. The CDR3 sequence is 15 residues long. The V end lost 0 bases, the J end lost 2 bases, and 11 bases lay between the germline ends. CDR3 region: CASSVDHRVNYGYTF. The CDR3 bases are TGTGCCAGCAGCGTAGACCACAGGGTCAACTATGGCTACACCTTC.

J is TRBJ2-1 and V is TRBV11-2, with D perhaps TRBD1 (6 bases). The length of the CDR3 is 16 residues. V was shortened by 0 bases and J by 6 bases, with 15 bases between the two germline ends. CDR1 and CDR2 from the germline V gene are SGHAT and FQNNGV. The CDR3, as DNA: TGTGCCAGCAGCTTAGATCTCAGACAGGCATCCAATGAGCAGTTCTTC. Its translation: CASSLDLRQASNEQFF.

In this sample, this clone turned up a few times. The chain uses TRBV7-9 and TRBJ2-2; D is uncertain. Trimming removed 0 bases at V and 7 bases at J, with 9 bases between. CDR1 and CDR2 (germline): SEHNR, FQNEAQ (reference sequence). The CDR3 extends over 14 amino acids. DNA of the CDR3: TGTGCCAGCAGCTTAGCAGGGAACGGCGGGGAGCTGTTTTTT. Translating it yields CASSLAGNGGELFF.

The chain has TRBV5-4 and TRBJ1-1, with D maybe TRBD1 (5 bases). V was pared by 3 bases and J by 4 bases, with 25 bases between. Germline lookup yields CDR1 SGHNT and CDR2 YYREEE (reference sequence). The CDR3 has 18 amino acids. The CDR3 sequence is CASSCREPGRKLGTEAFF. The DNA for the CDR3 is TGTGCCAGCAGCTGCCGGGAACCGGGACGGAAGCTCGGCACTGAAGCTTTCTTT.

This chain connects TRBV5-4 to TRBJ1-2; TRBD1 matches 8 bases. Trimming at V came to 4 bases and at J to 7 bases, leaving 9 bases not matched to a gene. Germline CDR1 is SGHNT and CDR2 is YYREEE (reference sequence). The CDR3 is made up of 14 amino acids. CDR3 coding DNA: TGTGCCAGCAGCCCCGGGGCAGGGGGCATTGGCTACACCTTC. This translates into CASSPGAGGIGYTF.

V gene TRBV7-2 combines with J gene TRBJ2-3, with 8 bases fitting TRBD1. V gave up 5 bases and J gave up 1 base; unmatched junction bases: 2. Germline V CDR1 and CDR2: SGHTA, FQGNSA. The CDR3 sequence is 14 residues long. CDR3 nucleotides: TGTGCCAGCAGCAAGGACAGGGGCACAGATACGCAGTATTTT. Its protein is CASSKDRGTDTQYF.

The chain is built from TRBV10-2 and TRBJ1-1, with TRBD1 matching over 9 bases. This CDR3 region has 15 residues. Losses at the gene ends were 3 bases for V and 4 bases for J; bases not matched to a gene: 6. Germline lookup yields CDR1 WSHSY and CDR2 SAAADI. CDR3 sequence (DNA): TGCGCCAGCAGTGACGTCGGGACAGGGACCACTGAAGCTTTCTTT. Encoded protein: CASSDVGTGTTEAFF.

DNA of the CDR3: TGTGCCAGCAGTGACTCGAAAACCCAGCGGGATCACTCCTACGAGCAGTACTTC. Encoded protein: CASSDSKTQRDHSYEQYF. The chain has TRBV6-4 and TRBJ2-7, with 7 bases lining up with TRBD2. The CDR3 loop spans 18 amino acids. Trimming at V came to 0 bases and at J to 0 bases, leaving 11 bases not matched to a gene. CDR1 MRHNA and CDR2 SNTAGT come from the germline V gene.

This chain connects TRBV11-1 to TRBJ2-3; 7 nucleotides match TRBD1. The CDR3 has 15 amino acids. Germline-derived CDR1 and CDR2 are SGHAT and FQDESV (reference sequence). Trimming took 6 bases from V and 4 from J; bases not matched to a gene: 10. CDR3 in DNA: TGTGCCAGCAGTTACGACAGGGCCACAGCAGATACGCAGTATTTT. This encodes CASSYDRATADTQYF.

This clone ranks as medium-sized. The gene calls are TRBV5-1 and TRBJ2-1; TRBD2 matches at 9 bases. The CDR3 loop spans 14 amino acids. Losses at the gene ends were 6 bases for V and 4 bases for J; bases not matched to a gene: 5. Per germline, CDR1 SGHRS and CDR2 YFSETQ. For the CDR3, the DNA is TGCGCCAGCACAGCGGGAGGCGGGTACAATGAGCAGTTCTTC. Residues: CASTAGGGYNEQFF.

V is TRBV28 and J is TRBJ1-3; the D is unclear. V was cut by 7 bases and J by 2 bases, with 6 bases left in between. The CDR3 spans 12 residues. Germline V gene data show CDR1 as MDHEN and CDR2 as SYDVKM. The CDR3 here is CASNSPGNTIYF. The CDR3 DNA is TGTGCCAGCAACAGCCCTGGAAACACCATATATTTT.